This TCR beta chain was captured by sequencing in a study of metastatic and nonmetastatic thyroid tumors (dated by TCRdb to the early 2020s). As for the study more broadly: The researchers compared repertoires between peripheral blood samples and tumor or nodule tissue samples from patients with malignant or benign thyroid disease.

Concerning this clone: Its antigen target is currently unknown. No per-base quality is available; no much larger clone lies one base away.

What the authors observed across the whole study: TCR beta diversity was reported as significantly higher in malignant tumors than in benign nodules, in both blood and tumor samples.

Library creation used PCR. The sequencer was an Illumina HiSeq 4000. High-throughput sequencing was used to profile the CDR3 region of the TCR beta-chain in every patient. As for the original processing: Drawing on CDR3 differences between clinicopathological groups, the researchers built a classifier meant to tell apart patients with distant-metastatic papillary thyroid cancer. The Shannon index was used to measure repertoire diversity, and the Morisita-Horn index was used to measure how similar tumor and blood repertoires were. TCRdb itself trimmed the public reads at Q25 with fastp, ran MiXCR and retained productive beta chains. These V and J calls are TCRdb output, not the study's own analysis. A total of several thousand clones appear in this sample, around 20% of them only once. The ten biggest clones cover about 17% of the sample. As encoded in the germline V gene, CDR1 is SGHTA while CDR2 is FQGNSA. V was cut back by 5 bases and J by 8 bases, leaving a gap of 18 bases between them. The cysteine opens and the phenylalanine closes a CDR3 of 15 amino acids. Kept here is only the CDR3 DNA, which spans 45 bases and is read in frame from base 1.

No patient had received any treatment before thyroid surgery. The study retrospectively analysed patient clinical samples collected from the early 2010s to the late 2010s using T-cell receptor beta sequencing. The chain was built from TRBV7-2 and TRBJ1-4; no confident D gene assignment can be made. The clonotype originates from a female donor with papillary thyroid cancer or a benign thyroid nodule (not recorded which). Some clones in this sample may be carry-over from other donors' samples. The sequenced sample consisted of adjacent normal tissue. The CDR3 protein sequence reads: CASSPTRTVLEKLFF. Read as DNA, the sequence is TGTGCCAGCAGCCCGACCCGGACGGTCTTAGAAAAACTGTTTTTT.